A single sample is the source of the 8 T cell receptor beta chains below, sequenced in a study of blood T cells in healthy people across ages. The use of a sample-barcoded 5' primer and a J-beta primer mix characterized a second PCR of roughly 6 to 12 cycles. TCRdb passed the 5' RACE reads through MiXCR, listing each CDR3 protein once. The sample holds about a million distinct CDR3 sequences; around 46% are singletons and the top ten take 13%. Specimen: blood. The source is a young man in good health.

The chain joins TRBV7-8 to TRBJ2-5; TRBD1 matches at 7 bases. V shed 3 bases and J 11 bases; nucleotides not matched to a gene: 18. This CDR3 region has 16 residues. Germline V lookup: CDR1 SGHVS, CDR2 FQNEAQ. The CDR3 loop reads CASSLRPGGDVNEQYF. The CDR3 DNA reads as TGTGCCAGCAGCTTGAGACCAGGGGGTGATGTCAATGAGCAGTACTTC.

CDR3 loop: CASSGDRAISGNTIYF. The CDR3 DNA sequence: TGTGCCAGCAGCGGTGACAGGGCCATCTCTGGAAACACCATATATTTT. This rearrangement joins TRBV7-2 to TRBJ1-3, with 7 bases matching TRBD1. With V trimmed by 5 bases and J by 0 bases, 7 bases remained unmatched. The V gene's germline CDR1 is SGHTA and CDR2 FQGNSA. The CDR3 covers 16 residues.

This clonotype showed up just a few times. The V and J genes are TRBV6-2 or TRBV6-3 and TRBJ1-6, with 8 bases aligning to TRBD1. The length of the CDR3 is 15 residues. Germline V gene lookup returns CDR1 MNHEY and CDR2 SVGEGT. Losses at the gene ends were 10 bases for V and 7 bases for J; bases not matched to a gene: 12. CDR3 residues: CATSGQAPFNSPLHF. In DNA form, the CDR3 reads TGTGCCACTTCGGGACAGGCGCCCTTCAATTCACCCCTCCACTTT.

This chain uses TRBV29-1 with TRBJ2-3, with D perhaps matching TRBD1 or TRBD2 (5 bases each). The CDR3 spans 18 residues. The germline gives CDR1 SQVTM, CDR2 ANQGSEA. Trimming removed 6 bases from V and 3 bases from J, with 28 bases in between. The CDR3 spells CSVGPLPGASSWTDTQYF. The CDR3 DNA sequence: TGCAGCGTCGGACCCCTCCCTGGGGCTAGCTCGTGGACAGATACGCAGTATTTT.

This chain connects TRBV5-6 to TRBJ2-6, with 8 bases matching TRBD1. V trimming: 4 bases; J trimming: 0 bases; junction bases outside the gene matches: 15. The germline V gene has CDR1 SGHDT and CDR2 YYEEEE. CDR3 length equals 20 residues. The CDR3 protein is CASSLQGAGVFGSGANVLTF. The CDR3 DNA reads TGTGCCAGCAGCCTCCAGGGGGCCGGTGTATTTGGCTCTGGGGCCAACGTCCTGACTTTC.

V gene TRBV18 combines with J gene TRBJ1-1, with D possibly TRBD1 on 5 matching bases. Germline CDR1 is KGHSH and CDR2 is LQKENI. V was pared by 3 bases and J by 1 base, with 12 bases between. The CDR3 consists of 15 residues. This CDR3 reads CASSPNGAGNTEAFF. CDR3 DNA: TGTGCCAGCTCACCGAATGGGGCTGGGAACACTGAAGCTTTCTTT.

The rearrangement joins TRBV29-1 to TRBJ1-1; no reliable D call. The CDR3 consists of 14 residues. From germline, CDR1 is SQVTM and CDR2 ANQGSEA. V was pared by 1 base and J by 1 base, with 10 bases between. The CDR3 coding sequence is TGCAGCGTTGAAGCAATAATGGGGAACACTGAAGCTTTCTTT. This encodes CSVEAIMGNTEAFF.

J is TRBJ2-7 and V is TRBV6-2 or TRBV6-3; D gene ambiguous. CDR3 length: 15 amino acids. V lost 5 bases and J 3 bases, leaving 17 bases between the germline ends. CDR1 MNHEY and CDR2 SVGEGT come from the germline V gene. The CDR3 spells CASSRQPAPHYEQYF. For the CDR3, the DNA is TGTGCCAGCAGTCGCCAACCGGCGCCGCACTACGAGCAGTACTTC.